This TCR beta chain stems from a study of PD-1 blockade in classical Hodgkin lymphoma. At the level of the study: Each patient was given nivolumab 3 mg/kg through a vein every 2 weeks. General study points: Whereas CD4+ TCR diversity had risen significantly by C4D1, CD8+ TCR diversity had not. Underlying causes for the observed repertoire differences were not defined, possibly disease activity or prior therapy.

Each patient relapsed following autologous stem cell transplantation, and prior brentuximab vedotin exposure differed. Classifying best responses yielded complete response, partial response or progressive disease. The junction had 15 bases not matched to a gene; V was cut back by 4 bases and J by 10 bases. The CDR3 is 16 residues long. CDR1 and CDR2 from the germline V gene are MNHEY and SVGAGI. To note about this clone: Antigen specificity is unknown.

Produced via immunoSEQ multiplex PCR; TCRdb's table is partial and in-frame only. The data contain about 40,000 clones, 85% to 90% of them singletons. The TCR sequence derives from a human donor with classical Hodgkin lymphoma. The V call is TRBV6-5, the J call TRBJ2-3; 9 bases agree with TRBD2. The specimen comprised peripheral blood mononuclear cells (PBMCs), sampled before the second cycle of nivolumab. CDR3 amino acids: CASSSMTSGRGTPQYF. CDR3 DNA: TGTGCCAGCAGTTCCATGACTAGCGGACGGGGCACTCCGCAGTATTTT.